The 2 T cell receptor beta chains given below trace back to one sample, sequenced in a study of T cell clonotyping in hematopoietic cell transplantation. Documented time point: recipient sample about 28 days before transplant, after cytoreduction. TCRdb's copy holds only in-frame clones and misses some; the assay was immunoSEQ multiplex PCR. This table holds some 40,000 clones, around 85% found once. The sequencing here drew on peripheral blood mononuclear cells, taken before stem cell transplant. The receptors were sampled from a man in his sixties with acute myeloid leukemia. Some clones in this sample may be carry-over from other donors' samples.

The V call is TRBV11-2, the J call TRBJ1-5; D remains unclear. V lost 4 bases to trimming and J lost 1 base, with 11 bases between them. This CDR3 comprises 15 residues. Germline assignment: CDR1 SGHAT and CDR2 FQNNGV. This CDR3 is CASSSRSGSNQPQHF. In DNA, the CDR3 is TGTGCCAGCAGCTCGCGGTCGGGCAGCAATCAGCCCCAGCATTTT.

V gene TRBV30 combines with J gene TRBJ1-6; D might be TRBD1 (6 bases). Between the trimmed V and J ends, which lost 5 bases and 8 bases, there was a span of 13 bases. The germline gives CDR1 GTSNPN, CDR2 SVGIG (reference sequence). This CDR3 comprises 13 residues. Here the CDR3 DNA reads TGTGCCTGGGGCAGGGGTGGAGATTCACCCCTCCACTTT. Translation gives CAWGRGGDSPLHF.